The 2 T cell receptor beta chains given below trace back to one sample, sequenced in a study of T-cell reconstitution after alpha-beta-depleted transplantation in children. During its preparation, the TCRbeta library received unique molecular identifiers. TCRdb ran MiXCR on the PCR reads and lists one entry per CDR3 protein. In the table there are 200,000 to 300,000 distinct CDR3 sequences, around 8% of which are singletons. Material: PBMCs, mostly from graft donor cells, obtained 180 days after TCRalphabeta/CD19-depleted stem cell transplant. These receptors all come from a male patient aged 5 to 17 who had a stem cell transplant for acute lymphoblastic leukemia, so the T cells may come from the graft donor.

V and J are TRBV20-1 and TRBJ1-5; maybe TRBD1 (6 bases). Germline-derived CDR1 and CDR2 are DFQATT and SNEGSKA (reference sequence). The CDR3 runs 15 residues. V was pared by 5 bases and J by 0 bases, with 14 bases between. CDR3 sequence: CSASQGWSSNQPQHF. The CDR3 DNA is TGCAGTGCTTCTCAGGGGTGGAGTAGCAATCAGCCCCAGCATTTT.

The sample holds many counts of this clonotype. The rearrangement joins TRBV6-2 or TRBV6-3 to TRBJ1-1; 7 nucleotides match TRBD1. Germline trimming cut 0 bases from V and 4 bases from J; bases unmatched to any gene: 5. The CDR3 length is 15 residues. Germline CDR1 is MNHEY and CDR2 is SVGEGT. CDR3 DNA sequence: TGTGCCAGCAGTTACTCCCCCAACAGGGGCACTGAAGCTTTCTTT. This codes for CASSYSPNRGTEAFF.